This passage covers 22 T cell receptor beta chains from one sample sequenced in a study of chemoradiotherapy in HPV16-positive cancers. Repertoires were generated with immunoSEQ multiplex PCR, while TCRdb's copy carries only in-frame clones and drops some. The sample shows about 2,900 clones, roughly 90% of them seen only once. The sequenced sample was tumor tissue, obtained from a patient who underwent chemoradiotherapy. These receptors originate from a human donor with HPV-associated anogenital cancer.

This clone was seen just once. The chain carries TRBV7-2 and TRBJ2-5; the D is unclear. Germline V lookup: CDR1 SGHTA, CDR2 FQGNSA. CDR3 length: 13 residues. With 4 bases removed from V and 1 base from J, the gap between germline ends came to 7 bases. The CDR3 spells CASSWSLQETQYF. The DNA for the CDR3 is TGTGCCAGCAGCTGGAGCCTCCAAGAGACCCAGTACTTC.

The CDR3 protein is CASSDSDRSTDTQYF. The DNA for the CDR3 is TGTGCCAGCAGTGACTCGGACAGGAGCACAGATACGCAGTATTTT. This chain joins TRBV6-4 and TRBJ2-3; TRBD1 aligns across 7 bases. V lost 0 bases to trimming and J lost 0 bases; unmatched junction nucleotides: 0. The CDR3 loop spans 15 amino acids. Germline loops: CDR1 MRHNA, CDR2 SNTAGT.

The V call is TRBV4-2, the J call TRBJ2-1; D is possibly TRBD1 or TRBD2 (5 bases each). Germline CDR1 LGHNA, CDR2 YNFKEQ. The CDR3 length is 14 residues. V was shortened by 5 bases and J by 9 bases, with 17 bases between the two germline ends. CDR3 region: CASSTSRDGFEQFF. In nucleotides, the CDR3 is TGTGCCAGCAGCACCAGCCGGGACGGGTTTGAGCAGTTCTTC.

This clone has a single count. The gene calls are TRBV6-1 and TRBJ2-7; weak D call: TRBD2 (6 bases). The CDR3 runs to 15 residues. Germline loops: CDR1 MNHNS, CDR2 SASEGT. Trimming removed 2 bases from V and 7 bases from J, with 18 bases in between. CDR3 region: CASSEPTGATKEQYF. DNA for the CDR3: TGTGCCAGCAGTGAACCTACGGGAGCCACGAAGGAGCAGTACTTC.

This chain joins TRBV5-4 and TRBJ1-1; weak D call: TRBD1 (6 bases). V was trimmed by 5 bases and J by 5 bases, leaving 13 bases between them. Germline-derived CDR1 and CDR2 are SGHNT and YYREEE (reference sequence). This CDR3 contains 13 residues. CDR3 DNA: TGTGCCAGCAGGGTAGGGGGAGGGACTGAAGCTTTCTTT. This translates into CASRVGGGTEAFF.

V is TRBV11-2 and J is TRBJ2-2, with D hard to call. The CDR3 is 12 amino acids. Trimming pared 3 bases from V and 7 bases from J, leaving 6 bases between. The germline V gene has CDR1 SGHAT and CDR2 FQNNGV. CDR3 protein: CASSFLSGELFF. CDR3 nucleotide sequence: TGTGCCAGCAGCTTTTTGAGCGGGGAGCTGTTTTTT.

This chain uses TRBV6-6 with TRBJ2-2, with 10 bases fitting TRBD2. The V gene end was trimmed by 5 bases and the J gene end by 5 bases; junction bases not matched to a gene: 8. The CDR3 consists of 16 residues. Germline CDR1 and CDR2: MNHNY and SVGAGI (reference sequence). CDR3: CASSLSGGYSTGELFF. CDR3 sequence (DNA): TGTGCCAGCAGTCTTAGCGGGGGGTACAGTACCGGGGAGCTGTTTTTT.

The gene calls are TRBV28 and TRBJ2-7; possible D gene TRBD1, 6 bases. CDR1 and CDR2 from the germline V gene are MDHEN and SYDVKM. V lost 6 bases, J lost 0 bases, and 9 bases lay in between. CDR3 length: 13 residues. CDR3 residues: CASRTTGSYEQYF. Here the CDR3 DNA reads TGTGCCAGCAGGACGACAGGCTCCTACGAGCAGTACTTC. Complete variable domain (other parts from reference TRBV28 and TRBJ2-7): DVKVTQSSRYLVKRTGEKVFLECVQDMDHENMFWYRQDPGLGLRLIYFSYDVKMKEKGDIPEGYSVSREKKERFSLILESASTNQTSMYLCASRTTGSYEQYFGPGTRLTVT.

This chain links TRBV7-6 with TRBJ1-1; TRBD1 matches 7 bases. Losses at the gene ends were 4 bases for V and 1 base for J; bases not matched to a gene: 9. The CDR3 is 16 residues long. The germline gives CDR1 SGHVS, CDR2 FNYEAQ. For the CDR3, the DNA is TGTGCCAGCAGCTCCACAGGGGACGCTTGGAACACTGAAGCTTTCTTT. This translates into CASSSTGDAWNTEAFF.

The chain employs TRBV18 and TRBJ1-2, with a tentative D call TRBD1 (5 bases). Trimming removed 6 bases from V and 2 bases from J, with 19 bases in between. Germline V gene sequence: CDR1 KGHSH, CDR2 LQKENI. The CDR3 covers 16 residues. The CDR3 region has the DNA TGTGCCAGCTCGCAGAGCGGTCGGACAACCAACTATGGCTACACCTTC. It is translated as CASSQSGRTTNYGYTF.

This sequence joins TRBV1 and TRBJ2-3; the table's D call TRBD2 went unverified against the DNA. TRBV1 is reported as a pseudogene. The CDR3 consists of 19 residues. CDR3 region: CTSSQFRGLADPSTDTQYF. In DNA, the CDR3 is TGCACCAGCAGCCAATTTAGGGGACTAGCGGATCCGAGCACAGATACGCAGTATTTT.

V usage is TRBV28 and J usage is TRBJ1-5; D ambiguous. V was clipped by 0 bases and J by 4 bases, with 13 bases between them. The germline CDR1 and CDR2 sequences are MDHEN and SYDVKM. The CDR3 has 16 amino acids. CDR3 amino acids: CASSLWYGEENQPQHF. CDR3 DNA sequence: TGTGCCAGCAGTTTATGGTACGGAGAGGAGAATCAGCCCCAGCATTTT.

J is TRBJ2-7 and V is TRBV12-2; the DNA was not used to check the table's D call, TRBD2. TRBV12-2 is listed as a pseudogene. The CDR3 extends over 15 amino acids. Here the CDR3 DNA reads TGTGCAAGTCGCCCACTAGCCCGGGGTAGCTACGAGCAGTACTTC. Translated, it gives CASRPLARGSYEQYF.

The rearrangement links TRBV2 to TRBJ1-6; maybe TRBD1 (6 bases). Between the trimmed V and J ends, which lost 8 bases and 5 bases, there was a span of 16 bases. The CDR3 covers 15 residues. The V gene's germline CDR1 is SNHLY and CDR2 FYNNEI. The CDR3, as DNA: TGTGCCAGCGCGGACAGCAGATCTAATAATTCACCCCTCCACTTT. Encoded protein: CASADSRSNNSPLHF.

This rearrangement joins TRBV19 to TRBJ1-3, with 7 bases matching TRBD1. CDR1 is LNHDA and CDR2 is SQIVND in the germline V gene (reference sequence). The ends lost 3 bases at V and 0 bases at J; junction bases unmatched: 5. This CDR3 contains 16 residues. The CDR3 nucleotides read TGTGCCAGTAGTATGTCGGGACAGATCTCTGGAAACACCATATATTTT. Encoded protein: CASSMSGQISGNTIYF.

The V gene is TRBV18, the J gene TRBJ1-1; 8 nucleotides match TRBD1. The CDR3 runs to 14 residues. Germline-derived CDR1 and CDR2 are KGHSH and LQKENI. The V and J ends lost 4 bases and 1 base, in that order; junction bases with no gene match: 2. The CDR3 DNA reads TGTGCCAGCTCACTTGGACAGGGGAACACTGAAGCTTTCTTT. It translates to CASSLGQGNTEAFF. The full variable domain, in which reference TRBV18 and TRBJ1-1 provide the parts outside the CDR3, is NAGVMQNPRHLVRRRGQEARLRCSPMKGHSHVYWYRQLPEEGLKFMVYLQKENIIDESGMPKERFSAEFPKEGPSILRIQQVVRGDSAAYFCASSLGQGNTEAFFGQGTRLTVV.

The rearrangement joins TRBV12-5 to TRBJ2-3; weak D call: TRBD1 (5 bases). The CDR3 has 12 amino acids. The V gene's germline CDR1 is LGHNT and CDR2 FRNRAP. The V end lost 10 bases, the J end lost 1 base, and 9 bases lay between the germline ends. The CDR3: CAKGHGTDTQYF. CDR3 DNA sequence: TGTGCTAAGGGGCACGGCACAGATACGCAGTATTTT. Based on the CDR3 plus reference TRBV12-5 and TRBJ2-3, the full variable domain is DARVTQTPRHKVTEMGQEVTMRCQPILGHNTVFWYRQTMMQGLELLAYFRNRAPLDDSGMPKDRFSAEMPDATLATLKIQPSEPRDSAVYFCAKGHGTDTQYFGPGTRLTVL.

This rearrangement joins TRBV4-1 to TRBJ2-7; TRBD2 matches at 7 bases. Germline assignment: CDR1 MGHRA and CDR2 YSYEKL. The CDR3 runs to 15 residues. The junction had 8 bases not matched to a gene; V was cut back by 3 bases and J by 3 bases. CDR3 amino acids: CASSQRTGEGYEQYF. The CDR3 region has the DNA TGCGCCAGCAGCCAGAGGACGGGGGAGGGCTACGAGCAGTACTTC.

The rearrangement links TRBV6-4 to TRBJ2-3, with 12 bases fitting TRBD2. Germline V gives CDR1 MRHNA, CDR2 SNTAGT. V lost 3 bases to trimming and J lost 3 bases; unmatched junction nucleotides: 1. CDR3 length equals 15 residues. CDR3 sequence reads: CASSEGTSGTDTQYF. As DNA, the CDR3 is TGTGCCAGCAGTGAGGGGACTAGCGGGACAGATACGCAGTATTTT.

V and J are TRBV27 and TRBJ2-7, with D unclear. From germline, CDR1 is MNHEY and CDR2 SMNVEV (reference sequence). The length of the CDR3 is 13 residues. With 0 bases removed from V and 4 bases from J, the gap between germline ends came to 7 bases. The CDR3 nucleotides are TGTGCCAGCAGTTTATCGATGGGGTACGAGCAGTACTTC. Translating gives CASSLSMGYEQYF.

This clone was detected only a few times. This sequence joins TRBV7-2 and TRBJ1-2; D remains ambiguous. Deletions cut 5 bases from V and 1 base from J, with 8 bases between. CDR3 length equals 13 residues. Germline V gene sequence: CDR1 SGHTA, CDR2 FQGNSA. CDR3 coding DNA: TGTGCCAGCAGCAAGAGGGTTAACTATGGCTACACCTTC. Encoded protein: CASSKRVNYGYTF.

The chain combines TRBV28 with TRBJ2-3; D ambiguous. From germline, CDR1 is MDHEN and CDR2 SYDVKM. CDR3 size: 12 residues. Between the trimmed V and J ends, which lost 9 bases and 0 bases, there was a span of 7 bases. CDR3 sequence (DNA): TGTGCCAGTGCGATTAGCACAGATACGCAGTATTTT. It codes for CASAISTDTQYF.